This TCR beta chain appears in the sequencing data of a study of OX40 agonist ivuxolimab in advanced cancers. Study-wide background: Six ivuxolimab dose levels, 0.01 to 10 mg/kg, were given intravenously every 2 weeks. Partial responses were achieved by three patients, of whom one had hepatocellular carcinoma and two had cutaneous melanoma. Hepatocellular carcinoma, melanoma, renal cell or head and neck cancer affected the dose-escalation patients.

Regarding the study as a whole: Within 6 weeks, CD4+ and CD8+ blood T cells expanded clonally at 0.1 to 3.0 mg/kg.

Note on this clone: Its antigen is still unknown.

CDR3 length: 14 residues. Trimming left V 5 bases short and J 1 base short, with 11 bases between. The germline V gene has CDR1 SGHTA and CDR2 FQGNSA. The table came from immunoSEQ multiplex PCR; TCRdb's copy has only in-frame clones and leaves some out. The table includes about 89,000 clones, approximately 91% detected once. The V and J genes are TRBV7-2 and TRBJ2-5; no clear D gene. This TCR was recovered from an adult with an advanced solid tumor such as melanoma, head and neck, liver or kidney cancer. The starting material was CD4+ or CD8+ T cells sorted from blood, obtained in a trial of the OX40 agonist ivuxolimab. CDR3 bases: TGTGCCAGCAGCCCAACATGGGTCCAAGAGACCCAGTACTTC. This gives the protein CASSPTWVQETQYF.